The T cell receptor beta chain under discussion was sequenced for a study of cytotoxic CD8 clonotypes in ibrutinib-treated CLL. Across the study: The patients, around 10 relapsed/refractory and about 14 treatment-naive, included about 18 who were IGHV unmutated. Partial responses numbered around 24 and complete responses 2; after a median about 6 years, roughly 15 stayed remitted and about twelve progressed.

A 1 in 200,000 to 1 in 1 million T cell depth was the sequencing target. Sequencing was performed with immunoSEQ multiplex PCR; in TCRdb, only in-frame clones are kept and a portion is missing. The repertoire has some 84,000 clones, roughly 84% of them found once; the top ten carry under 6.5%. The germline V gene has CDR1 MNHEY and CDR2 SMNVEV (reference sequence). The CDR3 runs 14 residues. The ends lost 6 bases at V and 8 bases at J; junction bases unmatched: 6. This TCR was recovered from a human donor with chronic lymphocytic leukemia. The sample was PBMCs, taken before ibrutinib treatment. The chain couples TRBV27 to TRBJ2-2, with 10 nucleotides matching TRBD1. This CDR3 reads CASRTGTGVGELFF. CDR3 bases: TGTGCCAGCAGGACCGGGACAGGGGTAGGGGAGCTGTTTTTT.